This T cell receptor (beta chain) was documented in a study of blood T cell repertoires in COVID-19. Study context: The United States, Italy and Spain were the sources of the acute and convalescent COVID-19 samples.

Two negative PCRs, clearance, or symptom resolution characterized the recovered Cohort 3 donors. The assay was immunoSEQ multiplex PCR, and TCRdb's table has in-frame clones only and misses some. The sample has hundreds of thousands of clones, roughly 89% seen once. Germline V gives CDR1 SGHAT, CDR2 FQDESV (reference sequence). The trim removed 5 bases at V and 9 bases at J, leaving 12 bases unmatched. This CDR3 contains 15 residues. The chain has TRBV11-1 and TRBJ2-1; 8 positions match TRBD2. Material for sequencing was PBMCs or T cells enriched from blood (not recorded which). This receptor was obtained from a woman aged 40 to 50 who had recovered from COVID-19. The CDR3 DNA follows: TGTGCCAGCAGCCCAGCCGGGACTAGAATTCGTGAGCAGTTCTTC. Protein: CASSPAGTRIREQFF. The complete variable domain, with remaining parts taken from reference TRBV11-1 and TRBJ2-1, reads EAEVAQSPRYKITEKSQAVAFWCDPISGHATLYWYRQILGQGPELLVQFQDESVVDDSQLPKDRFSAERLKGVDSTLKIQPAELGDSAMYLCASSPAGTRIREQFFGPGTRLTVL.